Described below is a single TCR beta chain sequence and its context. The CDR3 is 15 residues long. V lost 2 bases, J lost 6 bases, and 14 bases lay in between. Germline V gene data show CDR1 as ENHRY and CDR2 as SYGVKD. Sequencing used immunoSEQ multiplex PCR; TCRdb keeps in-frame clones, though not all of them. The table records around 100,000 clones, about four fifths of them present only once. This record comes from a study of blood T cell repertoires in COVID-19. J is TRBJ2-1 and V is TRBV10-3; a possible D gene is TRBD1 (5 bases). The sequencing input was peripheral blood. The receptor's source is a human donor in a cohort sampled during active COVID-19. The CDR3 spells CAISEGAGLGNEQFF. CDR3 nucleotides: TGTGCCATCAGTGAGGGGGCAGGGTTGGGCAATGAGCAGTTCTTC.